This T cell receptor (beta chain) was sequenced in a study of glioma-infiltrating T cells after dendritic cell vaccination (dated by TCRdb to 2016 to 2018). At the level of the whole study: The cohort included 15 or so glioblastoma patients drawn from Phase I and II dendritic cell vaccination trials, of whom 9 were newly diagnosed and 6 had recurrent disease. Each patient got three intradermal injections of the dendritic cell vaccine, spaced at biweekly intervals, in the arm below the axilla. In glioblastoma patients vaccinated with dendritic cells, deep sequencing of TCR beta CDR3 regions served to measure tumor-infiltrating lymphocyte content and to compare repertoires between tumor and blood. The vaccine consisted of monocyte-derived dendritic cells cultured about 7 days with IL-4 and GM-CSF, then pulsed overnight with autologous tumor lysate. Patients received autologous tumor lysate-pulsed dendritic cell vaccination between about 2003 and 2012. Survival after dendritic cell vaccination was correlated with TCR sequencing metrics, including TIL content and tumor-blood repertoire overlap. The study at large found these results: No direct relationship between TCR clonality and survival was found, suggesting that a diverse polyclonal response may matter. After dendritic cell vaccination, a higher estimated pretreatment TIL content predicted longer time to progression and longer overall survival. The response model built on TCR overlap across three groups was characterized as speculative, with prospective validation still needed. The cohort was small and heterogeneous, only a few patients had full blood and tumor sets, and even fewer had initial-recurrent tumor pairs.

The immunoSEQ assay amplified TCRB CDR3 regions from roughly 2 micrograms of genomic DNA, or from all available DNA when less than that amount was available. For multiplex PCR, 60 forward primers for TCR V beta segments and 13 reverse primers for J beta segments were used. To estimate the number of reads per starting template, synthetic control templates were added to each sample at limiting dilution. Sequencing produced 87 bp reads on the Illumina HiSeq System. Processing in the source paper ran as follows. PCR and sequencing errors were removed by a nearest neighbor algorithm that merged closely related sequences. TCR overlap was measured as the percentage of unique tumor TCR beta sequences also present in the same patient's peripheral blood. The immuneACCESS repertoire file appears here via TCRdb, limited to in-frame rearrangements. These files lack a portion of the clones; in checked studies, under half of the deficit traces to unresolved V genes, and the cause of the others is not known. D and trimming come from the DNA, and the V and J calls and clone size come from that table. The sample table records some 87,000 clones; around 85% of these occur just once. Roughly 2.9% of the sample is taken by the ten largest.

According to the germline V gene, CDR1 reads SQVTM and CDR2 reads ANQGSEA. Between the V and J ends, shortened by 4 bases and 4 bases respectively, the junction contains 10 bases. Counted from cysteine to phenylalanine, this CDR3 has 12 amino acids. Solely the CDR3 DNA is kept, with 36 bases framed from the first base. A word on this clone: Its antigen target is currently unknown. It has no much larger one-base neighbor in the sample; base qualities were not kept.

Patients were selected for having adequate residual fresh-frozen tumor tissue and more than two years of available survival data. Molecular status otherwise varied across the glioblastoma patients, but none of them carried an isocitrate dehydrogenase mutation. PBMC collection took place before vaccination, two weeks after the third vaccination, and at tumor progression if progression occurred. The Qiagen DNeasy Blood extraction Kit was used for extraction of genomic DNA. The sequence links TRBV29-1 to TRBJ1-1; TRBD1 is perhaps the D gene, given 5 matching bases. The source material was blood, sampled before dendritic cell vaccination. The TCR was taken from a human donor with glioblastoma. The base sequence is TGCAGCGTTGGGGGGGATGGCACTGAAGCTTTCTTT. Its protein product is CSVGGDGTEAFF.